Described below is a single T cell receptor beta chain sequence and its context. Its antigen is as yet unknown. Lactation, pregnancy, other autoimmune disease or uncontrolled infection led to exclusion of patients. This sample stems from a study of T cells in Graves' hyperthyroidism and ophthalmopathy. The CDR3 has 15 residues. The V end lost 10 bases, the J end lost 2 bases, and 18 bases lay between the germline ends. The germline gives CDR1 MDHEN, CDR2 SYDVKM. Study outcomes and limitations: Ophthalmopathy was distinguished from stable hyperthyroidism by 13 V-J signatures.

RNA transcripts served as the template for amplifying TCR beta CDR3 regions. HTBI primers were the set used in a first-round RT-PCR of the TCR CDR3. TCRdb redid the calling of the multiplex PCR reads with MiXCR, one entry per CDR3 protein. The data contain 300,000 to 450,000 distinct CDR3 sequences, about a fifth of them singletons. The sequenced material came from blood. The chain is built from TRBV28 and TRBJ1-5; D unclear. The sequence derives from a man between 18 and 35 years old with Graves' ophthalmopathy. CDR3 sequence: CAILAHGFGNQPQHF. The CDR3 coding sequence is TGTGCCATACTTGCTCACGGCTTTGGCAATCAGCCCCAGCATTTT.